Shown below are 16 T cell receptor beta chains from a single sample sequenced in a study of OX40 agonist ivuxolimab in advanced cancers. The protocol was immunoSEQ multiplex PCR, while the TCRdb copy is restricted to in-frame clones and leaves out a portion. Of 70,000 to 85,000 clones in the sample, 85% to 95% were seen once. The sample here was CD4+ or CD8+ T cells sorted from blood, taken in a trial of the OX40 agonist ivuxolimab. These receptors came from an adult with an advanced solid tumor such as melanoma, head and neck, liver or kidney cancer.

The chain links TRBV28 to TRBJ2-1, with D possibly being TRBD1 (8 bases). The CDR3 has 15 residues. CDR1 and CDR2 from the germline V gene are MDHEN and SYDVKM. The V end lost 6 bases, the J end lost 8 bases, and 20 bases lay between the germline ends. CDR3 loop: CASRYRQGRVDEQFF. Here the CDR3 DNA reads TGTGCCAGCAGGTACAGACAGGGGAGGGTTGATGAGCAGTTCTTC.

This sequence joins TRBV5-1 and TRBJ2-3; 7 bases match TRBD2. Unmatched junction bases numbered 21, after V lost 4 bases and J lost 7 bases. Germline V CDR1 and CDR2: SGHRS, YFSETQ. This CDR3 has 18 residues. As DNA, the CDR3 is TGCGCCAGCAGCGGAATGTTAGCAAGCGGGACCTATAAGAATACGCAGTATTTT. Amino acids: CASSGMLASGTYKNTQYF. The complete variable domain, with remaining parts taken from reference TRBV5-1 and TRBJ2-3, reads KAGVTQTPRYLIKTRGQQVTLSCSPISGHRSVSWYQQTPGQGLQFLFEYFSETQRNKGNFPGRFSGRQFSNSRSEMNVSTLELGDSALYLCASSGMLASGTYKNTQYFGPGTRLTVL.

This clone ranks as medium-sized (0.01 to 0.1%). The V gene is TRBV6-6, the J gene TRBJ1-4; maybe TRBD1 (5 bases). From germline, CDR1 is MNHNY and CDR2 SVGAGI (reference sequence). V lost 7 bases and J lost 5, with 11 bases in between. The CDR3 length is 13 residues. In DNA, the CDR3 is TGTGCCAGCACCCTTCAGGGAAATGAAAAACTGTTTTTT. Translated, it gives CASTLQGNEKLFF.

The chain recombines TRBV6-1 with TRBJ1-5; D call uncertain. Looked up from germline, CDR1 is MNHNS and CDR2 is SASEGT. Trimming took 6 bases from V and 0 from J, leaving 12 bases between them. This CDR3 has 15 amino acids. The CDR3: CASSPHATSNQPQHF. In nucleotides, the CDR3 is TGTGCCAGCAGCCCCCATGCGACTAGCAATCAGCCCCAGCATTTT.

The V and J genes are TRBV19 and TRBJ2-1, with 10 bases that match TRBD2. The CDR3 has 20 amino acids. Losses at the gene ends were 0 bases for V and 0 bases for J; bases not matched to a gene: 11. CDR1 and CDR2 (germline): LNHDA, SQIVND (reference sequence). CDR3 in amino acids: CASSIDFRTSGRSSYNEQFF. The DNA of the CDR3 is TGTGCCAGTAGTATAGATTTCAGGACTAGCGGTAGAAGCTCCTACAATGAGCAGTTCTTC.

The V gene is TRBV19, the J gene TRBJ2-5; no firm D call. The V end lost 4 bases, the J end lost 2 bases, and 8 bases lay between the germline ends. This CDR3 comprises 13 residues. Germline V gene data show CDR1 as LNHDA and CDR2 as SQIVND (reference sequence). The DNA of the CDR3 is TGTGCCAGTAGTAAGCTGGTACAAGAGACCCAGTACTTC. It codes for CASSKLVQETQYF.

CDR3 sequence reads: CASSLRQGMNTEAFF. In DNA form, the CDR3 reads TGTGCCAGCAGCTTACGACAGGGAATGAACACTGAAGCTTTCTTT. The rearrangement uses TRBV7-6 and TRBJ1-1, with 7 bases aligning to TRBD1. This CDR3 region has 15 residues. V lost 2 bases to trimming and J lost 0 bases; unmatched junction nucleotides: 3. CDR1 and CDR2 from the germline V gene are SGHVS and FNYEAQ.

The chain uses TRBV6-5 and TRBJ2-1; 7 positions match TRBD1. The CDR3 has 11 residues. From germline, CDR1 is MNHEY and CDR2 SVGAGI. V lost 5 bases, J lost 14 bases, and 6 bases stayed unmatched. CDR3 sequence reads: CASSQGDGKFF. CDR3 nucleotides: TGTGCCAGCAGTCAGGGGGATGGGAAGTTCTTC.

This clone was recorded a few times. The chain is built from TRBV5-4 and TRBJ1-1; D gene unclear. V dropped 4 bases and J dropped 0 bases, with 10 bases sitting between them. The germline CDR1 and CDR2 sequences are SGHNT and YYREEE (reference sequence). The CDR3 has 14 residues. The chain's CDR3 is CASSRSGMNTEAFF. For the CDR3, the DNA is TGTGCCAGCAGCCGCTCGGGGATGAACACTGAAGCTTTCTTT.

The chain is built from TRBV27 and TRBJ2-2; 7 bases align to TRBD2. Trimming cost V 7 bases and J 1 base; bases outside gene matches: 6. This CDR3 is 15 amino acids long. Per germline, CDR1 MNHEY and CDR2 SMNVEV (reference sequence). This CDR3 is CASTPTSWNTGELFF. The CDR3 region has the DNA TGTGCCAGCACCCCGACTAGCTGGAACACCGGGGAGCTGTTTTTT.

The CDR3 spells CAISPGDRVNEKLFF. In DNA, the CDR3 is TGTGCCATCAGCCCCGGGGACAGAGTAAATGAAAAACTGTTTTTT. The chain joins TRBV10-3 to TRBJ1-4; TRBD1 matches at 7 bases. The V gene's germline CDR1 is ENHRY and CDR2 SYGVKD. The CDR3 has 15 amino acids. J gave up 5 bases and V 6 bases, and 9 bases lay outside the gene matches.

The J gene is TRBJ2-5, the V gene TRBV5-1; D may correspond to TRBD1 or TRBD2 (5 bases each). Germline CDR1 SGHRS, CDR2 YFSETQ. V lost 5 bases and J lost 4, with 18 bases in between. This CDR3 spans 15 amino acids. CDR3 amino acids: CASRTGVPGGETQYF. DNA for the CDR3: TGCGCCAGCAGAACCGGCGTCCCTGGGGGAGAGACCCAGTACTTC. Filled out from reference TRBV5-1 and TRBJ2-5, the complete variable domain reads KAGVTQTPRYLIKTRGQQVTLSCSPISGHRSVSWYQQTPGQGLQFLFEYFSETQRNKGNFPGRFSGRQFSNSRSEMNVSTLELGDSALYLCASRTGVPGGETQYFGPGTRLLVL.

The chain has TRBV15 and TRBJ2-3; 12 nucleotides agree with TRBD2. This CDR3 has 21 residues. The V gene end was trimmed by 1 base and the J gene end by 4 bases; junction bases not matched to a gene: 18. Germline CDR1 reads LNHNV; CDR2 reads YYDKDF (reference sequence). The CDR3 here is CATSRGWTSGINGALADTQYF. CDR3 DNA sequence: TGTGCCACCAGCAGAGGGTGGACTAGCGGGATAAATGGTGCCTTGGCAGATACGCAGTATTTT.

The CDR3 here is CASSLNGQGSYNEQFF. CDR3 nucleotide sequence: TGTGCCAGCAGCTTAAACGGGCAGGGGAGTTACAATGAGCAGTTCTTC. This rearrangement joins TRBV7-2 to TRBJ2-1; tentatively, D is TRBD1 (6 bases). This CDR3 comprises 16 residues. Germline CDR1 SGHTA, CDR2 FQGNSA. The V gene lost 2 bases and the J gene lost 4 bases, with 15 bases spanning the gap.

The chain links TRBV15 to TRBJ2-7; possible D gene TRBD1, 6 bases. Deletions cut 0 bases from V and 2 bases from J, with 11 bases between. The CDR3 consists of 15 residues. Germline CDR1 is LNHNV and CDR2 is YYDKDF (reference sequence). The CDR3 protein is CATSRDTGTTYEQYF. CDR3 DNA sequence: TGTGCCACCAGCAGAGATACAGGGACCACCTACGAGCAGTACTTC.

The chain employs TRBV7-9 and TRBJ2-1, with D perhaps matching TRBD2 (6 bases). V was pared by 1 base and J by 8 bases, with 24 bases between. Per the germline V gene, CDR1 is SEHNR and CDR2 is FQNEAQ (reference sequence). CDR3 length equals 18 residues. The CDR3 sequence is CASSLVRASAKPPDEQFF. CDR3 sequence (DNA): TGTGCCAGCAGCTTAGTTAGGGCTAGCGCTAAGCCCCCCGATGAGCAGTTCTTC.